In its sample, the clone carrying this TCR beta chain was seen once. Its antigen remains unknown. Trimming at V came to 1 base and at J to 0 bases, leaving 4 bases not matched to a gene. From germline, CDR1 is LGHNA and CDR2 YSLEER. The CDR3 is 18 residues long. This record comes from a study of CD8+ T cells in alopecia areata. At the level of the study: After 6 to 18 months of tofacitinib, follow-up continued 6 months off drug. Notes on the study in general: Lesional tissue from the scalp (especially in alopecia totalis/universalis) showed higher clonality than normal scalp.

Individuals with alopecia areata gave both lesional scalp punch biopsies and peripheral blood for collection. RNA was extracted and reverse transcribed into cDNA as the sequencing template. Clones were sequenced by immunoSEQ multiplex PCR, and TCRdb holds only the in-frame ones, with some missing. Among roughly 150,000 clones listed, around half were seen once. The gene calls are TRBV4-3 and TRBJ2-6, with 9 bases fitting TRBD1. This clonotype was sampled from a human donor with alopecia areata. Sequenced here: CD8+ T cells sorted from blood, sampled at week 0. As DNA, the CDR3 is TGCGCCAGCAGCCAAGCGACAGGGGGTCTCTCTGGGGCCAACGTCCTGACTTTC. Its protein is CASSQATGGLSGANVLTF.